This TCR beta chain was identified in a study of CD8 T cells in Susac syndrome. At the level of the study: The sequenced Susac syndrome patients comprised roughly 6 with active disease and roughly 8 in remission.

Patients with Susac syndrome met the recently defined diagnostic criteria for definite or probable disease. It was with random hexamers that roughly 0.5 to 1 ug RNA was reverse transcribed. Using its own MiXCR run on the immunoSEQ multiplex PCR reads, TCRdb lists one record per CDR3 protein. Of 180,000 or so distinct CDR3 sequences listed, 90% to 95% are singletons. CDR3 length: 13 amino acids. CDR1 is LNHDA, CDR2 SQIVND, per germline (reference sequence). Trimming took off 4 bases at V and 3 bases at J, with 7 bases between the two ends. This clonotype originated in a human donor with Susac syndrome. The rearrangement joins TRBV19 to TRBJ1-5; D unclear. The specimen sequenced was CD4+ T cells from PBMCs. This CDR3 is CASSNTVNQPQHF. The CDR3 DNA reads as TGTGCCAGTAGTAATACAGTCAATCAGCCCCAGCATTTT.